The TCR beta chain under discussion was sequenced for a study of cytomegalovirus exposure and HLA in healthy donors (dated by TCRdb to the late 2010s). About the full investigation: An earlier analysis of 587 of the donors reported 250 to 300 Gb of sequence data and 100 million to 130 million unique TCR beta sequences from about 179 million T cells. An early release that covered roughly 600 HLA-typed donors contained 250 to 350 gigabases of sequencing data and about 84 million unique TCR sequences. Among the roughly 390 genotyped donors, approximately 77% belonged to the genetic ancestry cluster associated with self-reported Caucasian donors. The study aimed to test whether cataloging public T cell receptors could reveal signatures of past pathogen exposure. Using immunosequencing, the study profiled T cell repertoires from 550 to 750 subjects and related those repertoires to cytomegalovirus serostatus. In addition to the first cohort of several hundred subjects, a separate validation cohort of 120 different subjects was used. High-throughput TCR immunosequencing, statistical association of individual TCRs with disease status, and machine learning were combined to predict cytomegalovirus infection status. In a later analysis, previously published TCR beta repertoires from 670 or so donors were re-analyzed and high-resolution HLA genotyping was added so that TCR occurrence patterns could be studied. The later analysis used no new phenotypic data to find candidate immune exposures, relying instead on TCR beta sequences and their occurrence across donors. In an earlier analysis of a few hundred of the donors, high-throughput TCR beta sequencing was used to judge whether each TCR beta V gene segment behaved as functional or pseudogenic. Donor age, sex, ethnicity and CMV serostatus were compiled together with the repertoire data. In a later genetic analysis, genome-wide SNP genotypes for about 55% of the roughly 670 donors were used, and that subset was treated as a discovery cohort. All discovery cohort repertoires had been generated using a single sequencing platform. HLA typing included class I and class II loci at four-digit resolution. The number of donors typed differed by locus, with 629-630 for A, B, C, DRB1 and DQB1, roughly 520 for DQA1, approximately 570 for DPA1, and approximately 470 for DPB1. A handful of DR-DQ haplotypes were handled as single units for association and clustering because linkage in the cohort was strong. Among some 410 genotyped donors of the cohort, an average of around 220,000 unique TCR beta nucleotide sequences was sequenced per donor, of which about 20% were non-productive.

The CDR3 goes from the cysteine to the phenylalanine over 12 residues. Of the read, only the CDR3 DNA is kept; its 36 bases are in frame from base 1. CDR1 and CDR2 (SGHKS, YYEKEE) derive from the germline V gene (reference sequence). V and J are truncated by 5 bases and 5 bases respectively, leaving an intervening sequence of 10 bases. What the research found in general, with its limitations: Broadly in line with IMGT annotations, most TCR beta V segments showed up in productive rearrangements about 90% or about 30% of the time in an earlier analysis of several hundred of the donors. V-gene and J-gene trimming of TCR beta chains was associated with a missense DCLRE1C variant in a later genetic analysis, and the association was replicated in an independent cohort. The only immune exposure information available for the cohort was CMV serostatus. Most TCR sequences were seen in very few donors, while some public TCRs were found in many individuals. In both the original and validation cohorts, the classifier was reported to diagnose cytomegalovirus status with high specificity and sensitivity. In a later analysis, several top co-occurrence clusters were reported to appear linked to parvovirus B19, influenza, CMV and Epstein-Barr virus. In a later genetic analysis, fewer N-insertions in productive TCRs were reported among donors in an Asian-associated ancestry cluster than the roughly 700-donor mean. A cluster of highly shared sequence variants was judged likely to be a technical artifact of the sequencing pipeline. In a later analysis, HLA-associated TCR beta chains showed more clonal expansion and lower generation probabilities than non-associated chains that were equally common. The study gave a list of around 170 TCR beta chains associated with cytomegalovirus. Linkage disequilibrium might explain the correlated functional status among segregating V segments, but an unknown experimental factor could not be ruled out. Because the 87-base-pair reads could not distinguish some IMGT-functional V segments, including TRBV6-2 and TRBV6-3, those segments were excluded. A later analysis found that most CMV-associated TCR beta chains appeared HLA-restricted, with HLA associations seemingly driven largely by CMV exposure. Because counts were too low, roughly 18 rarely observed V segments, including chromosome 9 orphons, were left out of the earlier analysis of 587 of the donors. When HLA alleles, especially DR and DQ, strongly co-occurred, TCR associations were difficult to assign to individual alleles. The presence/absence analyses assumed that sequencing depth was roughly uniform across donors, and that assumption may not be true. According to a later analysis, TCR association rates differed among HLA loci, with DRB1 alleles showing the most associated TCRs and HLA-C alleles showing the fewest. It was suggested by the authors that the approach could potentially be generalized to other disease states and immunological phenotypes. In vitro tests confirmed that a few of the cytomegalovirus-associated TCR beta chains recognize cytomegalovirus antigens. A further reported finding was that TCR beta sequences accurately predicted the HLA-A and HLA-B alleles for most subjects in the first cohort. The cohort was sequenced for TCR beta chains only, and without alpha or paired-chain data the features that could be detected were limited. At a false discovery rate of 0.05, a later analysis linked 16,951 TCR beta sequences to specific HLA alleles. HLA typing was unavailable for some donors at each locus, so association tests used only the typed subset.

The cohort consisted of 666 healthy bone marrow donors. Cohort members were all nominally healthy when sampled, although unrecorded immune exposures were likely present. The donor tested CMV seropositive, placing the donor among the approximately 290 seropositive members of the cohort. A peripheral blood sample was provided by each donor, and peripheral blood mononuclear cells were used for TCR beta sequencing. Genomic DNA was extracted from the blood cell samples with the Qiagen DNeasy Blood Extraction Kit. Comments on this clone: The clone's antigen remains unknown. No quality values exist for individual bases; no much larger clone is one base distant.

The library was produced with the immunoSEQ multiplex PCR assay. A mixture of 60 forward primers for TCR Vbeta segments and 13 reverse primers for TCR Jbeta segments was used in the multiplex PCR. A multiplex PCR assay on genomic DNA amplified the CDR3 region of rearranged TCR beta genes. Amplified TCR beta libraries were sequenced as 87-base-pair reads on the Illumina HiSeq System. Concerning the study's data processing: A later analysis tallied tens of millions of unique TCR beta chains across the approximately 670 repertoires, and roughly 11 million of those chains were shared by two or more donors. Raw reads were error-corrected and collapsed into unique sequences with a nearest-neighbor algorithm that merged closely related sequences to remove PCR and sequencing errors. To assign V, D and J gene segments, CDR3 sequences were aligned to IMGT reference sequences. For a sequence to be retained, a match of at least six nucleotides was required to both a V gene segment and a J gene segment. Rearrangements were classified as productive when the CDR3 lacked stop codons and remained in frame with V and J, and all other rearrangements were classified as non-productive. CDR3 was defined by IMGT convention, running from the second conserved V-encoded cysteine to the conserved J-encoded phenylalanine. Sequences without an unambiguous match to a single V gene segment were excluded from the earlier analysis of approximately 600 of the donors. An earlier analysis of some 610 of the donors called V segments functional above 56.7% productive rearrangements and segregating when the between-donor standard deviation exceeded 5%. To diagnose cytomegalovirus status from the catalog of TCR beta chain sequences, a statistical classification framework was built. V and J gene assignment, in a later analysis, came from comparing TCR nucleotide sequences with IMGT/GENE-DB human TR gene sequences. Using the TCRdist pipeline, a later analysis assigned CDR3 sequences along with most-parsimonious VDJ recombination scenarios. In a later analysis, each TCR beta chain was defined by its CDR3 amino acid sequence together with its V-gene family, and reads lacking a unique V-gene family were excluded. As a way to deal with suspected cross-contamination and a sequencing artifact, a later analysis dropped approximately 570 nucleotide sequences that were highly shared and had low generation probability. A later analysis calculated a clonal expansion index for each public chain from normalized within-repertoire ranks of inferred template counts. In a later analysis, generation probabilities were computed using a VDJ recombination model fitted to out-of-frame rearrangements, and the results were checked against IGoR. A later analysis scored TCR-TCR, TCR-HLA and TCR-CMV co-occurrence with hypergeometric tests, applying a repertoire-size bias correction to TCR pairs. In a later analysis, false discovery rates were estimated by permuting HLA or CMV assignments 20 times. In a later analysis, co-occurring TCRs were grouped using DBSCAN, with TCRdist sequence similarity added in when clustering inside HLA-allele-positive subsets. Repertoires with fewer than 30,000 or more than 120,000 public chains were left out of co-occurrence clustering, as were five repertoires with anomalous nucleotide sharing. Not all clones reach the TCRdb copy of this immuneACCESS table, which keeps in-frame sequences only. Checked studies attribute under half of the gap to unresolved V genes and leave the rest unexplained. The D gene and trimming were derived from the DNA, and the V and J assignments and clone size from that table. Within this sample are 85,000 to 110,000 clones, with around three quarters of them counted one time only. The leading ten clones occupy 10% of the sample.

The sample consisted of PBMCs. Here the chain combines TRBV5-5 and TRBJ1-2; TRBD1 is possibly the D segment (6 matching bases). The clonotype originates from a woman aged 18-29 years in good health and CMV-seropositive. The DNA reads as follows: TGTGCCAGCAGACGGGACATTTATGGCTACACCTTC. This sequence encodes CASRRDIYGYTF. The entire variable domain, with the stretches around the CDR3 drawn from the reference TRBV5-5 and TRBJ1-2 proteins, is DAGVTQSPTHLIKTRGQQVTLRCSPISGHKSVSWYQQVLGQGPQFIFQYYEKEERGRGNFPDRFSARQFPNYSSELNVNALLLGDSALYLCASRRDIYGYTFGSGTRLTVV.